This note documents a single T cell receptor beta chain sequence. Antigen specificity is unknown. The sample originates from a study of cytomegalovirus exposure and HLA in healthy donors. For the study at large: A prior analysis found 117 million unique TCR beta sequences from 150 million to 200 million T cells. Regarding the study as a whole: Across HLA loci, a later analysis found differing TCR association rates, with DRB1 most and HLA-C fewest. Researchers catalogued approximately 170 TCR beta chains as cytomegalovirus-associated.

Both 60 Vbeta primers and 13 Jbeta primers went into the PCR. TCRdb keeps only in-frame clones here, not all; method: immunoSEQ multiplex PCR. The sample yields about 86,000 clones, 60% to 80% seen once. The germline V gene has CDR1 SGHAT and CDR2 FQNNGV. J lost 6 bases, V lost 4 bases, and 7 bases had no gene match. This CDR3 region has 15 residues. The sequence came from a man in his 60s in good health and CMV-seronegative. The gene calls are TRBV11-2 and TRBJ1-2, with TRBD1 matching 11 bases. The sequenced material came from PBMCs. The CDR3 DNA sequence: TGTGCCAGCAGCTCCTCCGGGACAGGGGGAGATGGCTACACCTTC. Encoded protein: CASSSSGTGGDGYTF.